These T cell receptor beta chains were read from a single sample in a study of Graves' ophthalmopathy and Graves' hyperthyroidism. TCRdb re-called the multiplex PCR reads with MiXCR, one entry per CDR3 protein. Of hundreds of thousands of distinct CDR3 sequences detected, 45% to 55% appear once; the ten largest clones hold less than 50%. Material for sequencing was peripheral blood. The receptor source for this set is an adult man with Graves' ophthalmopathy. CDR3s include the opening cysteine and the closing phenylalanine or tryptophan. The D gene is left open where the match is weak. Clone size is given for some rows only: seen once, a few or many times, or a class if the clone is expanded.

V gene	D gene	clone size	J gene	CDR3 protein	CDR3 DNA
TRBV7-8	NA	few	TRBJ2-5	CASTPDTKETQYF	TGTGCCAGCACCCCAGACACCAAAGAGACCCAGTACTTC
TRBV29-1	TRBD1	NA	TRBJ1-2	CSVEDPSGQGYGYTF	TGCAGCGTTGAAGATCCTAGCGGACAGGGATATGGCTACACCTTC
TRBV25-1	NA	NA	TRBJ1-2	CASSESKGRGYTF	TGTGCCAGCAGCGAATCCAAGGGAAGGGGCTACACCTTC
TRBV20-1	NA	few	TRBJ1-5	CSARDLQVNNQPQHF	TGCAGTGCTAGAGATTTACAGGTAAACAATCAGCCCCAGCATTTT
TRBV13	NA	NA	TRBJ2-5	CASSPRASEETQYF	TGTGCCAGCAGCCCAAGGGCTAGCGAGGAGACCCAGTACTTC
TRBV20-1	TRBD2	NA	TRBJ2-7	CSARATSGPAQYF	TGCAGTGCTAGAGCAACTAGCGGCCCGGCGCAGTACTTC
TRBV2	TRBD1	few	TRBJ1-5	CASSDPDRDFSNQPQHF	TGTGCCAGCAGTGACCCGGACAGGGACTTTAGCAATCAGCCCCAGCATTTT
TRBV6-6	NA	NA	TRBJ1-4	CASSFLSNEKLFF	TGTGCCAGCAGTTTTCTGAGTAATGAAAAACTGTTTTTT
TRBV9	NA	once	TRBJ1-6	CASSLLGPTIVSPPHF	TGCGCCAGCAGCTTGCTGGGACCGACCATCGTTTCACCCCCCCACTTT
TRBV24-1	NA	NA	TRBJ2-7	CATSGPTVYEQYF	TGTGCCACCAGTGGTCCCACCGTTTACGAGCAGTACTTC
TRBV20-1	NA	NA	TRBJ1-4	CSARPTGNEKLFF	TGCAGTGCGAGGCCGACGGGTAATGAAAAACTGTTTTTT
TRBV7-6	NA	few	TRBJ1-2	CASSNRRDAIYGYTF	TGTGCCAGCAGCAACCGGAGGGATGCTATCTATGGCTACACCTTC
TRBV15	TRBD2	few	TRBJ2-7	CATSRQREGYYEQYF	TGTGCCACCAGCAGACAGCGGGAGGGTTACTACGAGCAGTACTTC
TRBV29-1	NA	NA	TRBJ2-7	CSVQAPYEQYF	TGCAGCGTTCAAGCCCCCTACGAGCAGTACTTC
TRBV4-1	TRBD1	NA	TRBJ2-7	CASSLGQGLVSSEQYF	TGCGCCAGCAGCTTAGGACAGGGGTTAGTTTCGTCCGAGCAGTACTTC
TRBV30	NA	few	TRBJ1-6	CAWSVQGNSPLHF	TGTGCCTGGAGCGTACAGGGTAACTCACCCCTCCACTTT